This passage covers 26 T cell receptor beta chains from one sample sequenced in a study of blood T cell repertoires in COVID-19. Here immunoSEQ multiplex PCR was the method, and the copy in TCRdb shows in-frame clones only, minus some. This sample carries over 150,000 clones, around 80% of them seen once, and the ten largest clones take less than 3%. The sequencing sample was made of peripheral blood. The receptors shown here come from a woman between 55 and 75 years old with acute or convalescent COVID-19.

J is TRBJ1-5 and V is TRBV5-1, with 8 bases that match TRBD1. The CDR3 is 16 amino acids. CDR1 is SGHRS and CDR2 is YFSETQ in the germline V gene. V dropped 0 bases and J dropped 6; count of bases not matched to a gene: 8. This CDR3 reads CASSLEGQGAGQPQHF. CDR3 bases: TGCGCCAGCAGCTTGGAGGGGCAGGGGGCAGGTCAGCCCCAGCATTTT.

J is TRBJ1-2 and V is TRBV6-5; 11 bases map to TRBD1. V was clipped by 5 bases and J by 4 bases; unmatched bases: 6. The CDR3 has 15 residues. CDR1 and CDR2 (germline): MNHEY, SVGAGI. As DNA, the CDR3 is TGTGCCAGCAGTACGGACAGGGGGCGAGGCTATGGCTACACCTTC. This translates into CASSTDRGRGYGYTF.

The V and J genes are TRBV5-4 and TRBJ1-1, with D perhaps matching TRBD1 (5 bases). CDR1 SGHNT and CDR2 YYREEE come from the germline V gene (reference sequence). Trimming stripped 4 bases from V and 5 bases from J, with 24 bases between. This CDR3 is built from 17 residues. CDR3 nucleotide sequence: TGTGCCAGCAGCCCCGATAGAAACAAGGGGCAGTATACTGAAGCTTTCTTT. Protein product: CASSPDRNKGQYTEAFF.

The rearrangement uses TRBV3-1 (or the pseudogene TRBV3-2) and TRBJ2-5; tentative D call: TRBD2 (5 bases). V lost 3 bases to trimming and J lost 4 bases, with 30 bases between them. Per the germline V gene, CDR1 is LGHDT and CDR2 is YNNKEL (reference sequence). The CDR3 is 20 residues long. The CDR3 here is CASSQEGRGLRPGYRETQYF. DNA for the CDR3: TGTGCCAGCAGCCAGGAAGGGAGAGGGCTTCGACCGGGGTATCGAGAGACCCAGTACTTC.

The chain couples TRBV10-3 to TRBJ2-7, with TRBD2 matching over 9 bases. The CDR3 extends over 15 amino acids. V trimming: 0 bases; J trimming: 9 bases; junction bases outside the gene matches: 9. CDR1 and CDR2 (germline): ENHRY, SYGVKD. The CDR3 DNA follows: TGTGCCATCAGTGAGTCGGCGGGGGGGCCCGGAATGCAGTACTTC. It translates to CAISESAGGPGMQYF.

The chain links TRBV24-1 to TRBJ2-2; D uncertain. With 4 bases removed from V and 8 bases from J, the gap between germline ends came to 7 bases. CDR3 length equals 12 residues. The germline gives CDR1 KGHDR, CDR2 SFDVKD. The CDR3 bases are TGTGCCACCAGTGACCCTGTGGGGGAGCTGTTTTTT. Encoded protein: CATSDPVGELFF.

The V and J genes are TRBV4-3 and TRBJ1-1; unclear D gene. There are 12 residues in the CDR3. The germline V and J ends were trimmed by 4 bases and 11 bases, with 14 bases remaining between them. The germline gives CDR1 LGHNA, CDR2 YSLEER. In DNA, the CDR3 is TGCGCCAGCAGCCTATACCGGGGTTACGCTTTCTTT. This translates into CASSLYRGYAFF.

V is TRBV19 and J is TRBJ2-7; TRBD1 matches at 8 bases. The CDR3 is made up of 15 amino acids. J gave up 2 bases and V 1 base, and 4 bases lay outside the gene matches. CDR1 is LNHDA and CDR2 is SQIVND in the germline V gene (reference sequence). The CDR3 bases are TGTGCCAGTAGTATAGTGACAGGGGAGGCCTACGAGCAGTACTTC. As protein: CASSIVTGEAYEQYF.

This clone was recorded a few times. This chain uses TRBV11-3 with TRBJ1-1, with 8 bases matching TRBD1. The germline V gene encodes CDR1 SGHNT and CDR2 YENEEA. After removal of 5 bases from V and 4 bases from J, the junction contained 3 bases not matched to a gene. There are 13 residues in the CDR3. The CDR3 sequence is CASSVTGGTEAFF. CDR3 nucleotides: TGTGCCAGCAGCGTAACAGGGGGCACTGAAGCTTTCTTT.

V is TRBV6-2 or TRBV6-3 and J is TRBJ2-3, with 10 bases fitting TRBD2. Germline values: CDR1 MNHEY, CDR2 SVGEGT. Germline trimming cut 0 bases from V and 7 bases from J; bases unmatched to any gene: 10. CDR3 length: 17 residues. CDR3 in amino acids: CASSYSISGGPKNTQYF. The CDR3 region has the DNA TGTGCCAGCAGTTACTCGATTAGCGGGGGGCCGAAAAATACGCAGTATTTT.

This chain uses TRBV6-5 with TRBJ1-6; 8 bases map to TRBD1. Germline CDR1 MNHEY, CDR2 SVGAGI. The CDR3 extends over 16 amino acids. The V segment lost 0 bases and the J segment 6 bases; nucleotides outside the gene matches: 4. The CDR3 spells CASSYSGQGFNSPLHF. For the CDR3, the DNA is TGTGCCAGCAGTTACTCAGGACAGGGCTTTAATTCACCCCTCCACTTT.

V usage is TRBV24-1 and J usage is TRBJ2-3; a possible D gene is TRBD1 (5 bases). V lost 7 bases to trimming and J lost 4 bases, with 5 bases between them. The germline V gene has CDR1 KGHDR and CDR2 SFDVKD. The CDR3 runs 11 residues. The CDR3 region has the DNA TGTGCCACCAGCAGGGCAGATACGCAGTATTTT. It encodes CATSRADTQYF.

This chain connects TRBV7-8 to TRBJ2-1; D is uncertain. CDR1 and CDR2 from the germline V gene are SGHVS and FQNEAQ. The CDR3 covers 16 residues. V dropped 5 bases and J dropped 1 base, with 15 bases sitting between them. In nucleotides, the CDR3 is TGTGCCAGCAGCCCTCGGCGTCCGGGTTCCTACAATGAGCAGTTCTTC. It codes for CASSPRRPGSYNEQFF. The variable domain in full, completed from reference TRBV7-8 and TRBJ2-1, reads GAGVSQSPRYKVAKRGQDVALRCDPISGHVSLFWYQQALGQGPEFLTYFQNEAQLDKSGLPSDRFFAERPEGSVSTLKIQRTQQEDSAVYLCASSPRRPGSYNEQFFGPGTRLTVL.

This clone occurred once. The genes are TRBV7-2 and TRBJ2-3; TRBD2 agrees at 13 bases. Germline CDR1 reads SGHTA; CDR2 reads FQGNSA. This CDR3 is 17 amino acids long. V dropped 5 bases and J dropped 5; count of bases not matched to a gene: 10. The chain's CDR3 is CASSTRTSGGFGDTQYF. CDR3 coding DNA: TGTGCCAGCAGCACCAGGACTAGCGGGGGATTTGGAGATACGCAGTATTTT.

CDR3 bases: TGTGCCAGCAGCGTAGGGGTGATGGGGGCTAGCGGTCGGTACGAGCAGTACTTC. Protein product: CASSVGVMGASGRYEQYF. The chain employs TRBV9 and TRBJ2-7; TRBD2 is a possible D gene (7 bases). CDR1 and CDR2 from the germline V gene are SGDLS and YYNGEE. Trimming cost V 0 bases and J 4 bases, with 23 bases left between them. The CDR3 loop spans 18 amino acids.

The chain carries TRBV3-1 (or the pseudogene TRBV3-2) and TRBJ1-3, with D unclear. The ends were cut back, 6 bases at V and 0 bases at J, with 9 bases in the middle. CDR1 is LGHDT, CDR2 YNNKEL, per germline (reference sequence). The CDR3 is made up of 14 amino acids. This CDR3 reads CASSPGSSGNTIYF. As DNA, the CDR3 is TGTGCCAGCAGTCCAGGTTCCTCTGGAAACACCATATATTTT.

The J gene is TRBJ1-1, the V gene TRBV5-1, with D tentatively TRBD1 (5 bases). Trimming cost V 1 base and J 1 base, with 11 bases left between them. From germline, CDR1 is SGHRS and CDR2 YFSETQ. CDR3 size: 15 residues. CDR3: CASSLYQQGNTEAFF. The CDR3 bases are TGCGCCAGCAGCTTGTATCAGCAGGGGAACACTGAAGCTTTCTTT.

This sequence joins TRBV5-1 and TRBJ2-7; TRBD1 aligns across 7 bases. Germline trimming cut 4 bases from V and 3 bases from J; bases unmatched to any gene: 4. Germline CDR1 SGHRS, CDR2 YFSETQ. The length of the CDR3 is 13 residues. The CDR3 DNA follows: TGCGCCAGCAGCCCGGACAGGTTCTACGAGCAGTACTTC. Its translation is CASSPDRFYEQYF.

The genes are TRBV29-1 and TRBJ2-3; TRBD2 agrees at 7 bases. This CDR3 spans 14 amino acids. Losses at the gene ends were 4 bases for V and 6 bases for J; bases not matched to a gene: 10. CDR1 and CDR2 (germline): SQVTM, ANQGSEA. CDR3 DNA: TGCAGCGTTGTTGGCGGGGGAGGAGCGGATACGCAGTATTTT. It is translated as CSVVGGGGADTQYF.

As for this clone: An end of the junction does not agree with germline; a read error may underlie this. This rearrangement joins TRBV4-2 to TRBJ1-1, with D possibly matching TRBD1 (5 bases). The CDR3 extends over 15 amino acids. CDR1 LGHNA and CDR2 YNFKEQ come from the germline V gene. In DNA form, the CDR3 reads TGTGCCAGCAGCCAAGAGGGGGGAGGAAACACTGAAGCTCTCTTT. Protein sequence: CASSQEGGGNTEALF.

The V call is TRBV6-5, the J call TRBJ2-3; TRBD2 agrees at 7 bases. Germline assignment: CDR1 MNHEY and CDR2 SVGAGI. V dropped 2 bases and J dropped 2; count of bases not matched to a gene: 7. The CDR3 length is 16 residues. The DNA of the CDR3 is TGTGCCAGCAGTTACGGGGGTAGCGGGCCCACAGATACGCAGTATTTT. This codes for CASSYGGSGPTDTQYF.

The gene calls are TRBV7-9 and TRBJ1-5; TRBD1 is a possible D gene (5 bases). Trimming stripped 4 bases from V and 11 bases from J, with 18 bases between. This CDR3 is 14 amino acids long. CDR1 SEHNR and CDR2 FQNEAQ come from the germline V gene (reference sequence). CDR3 loop: CASSSPGLGGAQHF. As DNA, the CDR3 is TGTGCCAGCAGCTCCCCTGGATTGGGAGGGGCCCAGCATTTT.

This chain connects TRBV11-3 to TRBJ2-2; TRBD1 agrees at 8 bases. Germline-derived CDR1 and CDR2 are SGHNT and YENEEA. The CDR3 loop spans 14 amino acids. CDR3 nucleotides: TGTGCTACAGCGGCAGGGACAGGCACCGGGGAGCTGTTTTTT. Translation gives CATAAGTGTGELFF. The full variable domain, in which reference TRBV11-3 and TRBJ2-2 provide the parts outside the CDR3, is EAGVVQSPRYKIIEKKQPVAFWCNPISGHNTLYWYLQNLGQGPELLIRYENEEAVDDSQLPKDRFSAERLKGVDSTLKIQPAELGDSAVYLCATAAGTGTGELFFGEGSRLTVL.

J is TRBJ1-4 and V is TRBV5-1; no firm D call. The ends were cut back, 4 bases at V and 6 bases at J, with 22 bases in the middle. The germline CDR1 and CDR2 sequences are SGHRS and YFSETQ. The CDR3 loop spans 17 amino acids. CDR3 coding DNA: TGCGCCAGCAGCCCCATGGAGGTGTCCAAGGGTCATGAAAAACTGTTTTTT. Translation: CASSPMEVSKGHEKLFF. Complete variable domain (other parts from reference TRBV5-1 and TRBJ1-4): KAGVTQTPRYLIKTRGQQVTLSCSPISGHRSVSWYQQTPGQGLQFLFEYFSETQRNKGNFPGRFSGRQFSNSRSEMNVSTLELGDSALYLCASSPMEVSKGHEKLFFGSGTQLSVL.

V usage is TRBV15 and J usage is TRBJ2-5, with TRBD1 matching over 8 bases. Germline CDR1 and CDR2: LNHNV and YYDKDF (reference sequence). V was clipped by 4 bases and J by 5 bases; unmatched bases: 3. The CDR3 sequence is 13 residues long. In DNA, the CDR3 is TGTGCCACCAGCAACAGGGGGATTGAGACCCAGTACTTC. This gives the protein CATSNRGIETQYF.

V gene TRBV6-5 combines with J gene TRBJ2-1; TRBD1 matches at 9 bases. Unmatched junction bases numbered 5, after V lost 10 bases and J lost 7 bases. CDR1 is MNHEY and CDR2 is SVGAGI in the germline V gene. The CDR3 consists of 12 residues. This CDR3 reads CAIRDRVNEQFF. The CDR3 region has the DNA TGTGCCATACGGGACAGGGTGAATGAGCAGTTCTTC.